These 8 T cell receptor delta chains share one sample of origin, sequenced in a study of gamma-delta T cells after stem cell transplantation. With CATT, TCRdb re-called clones from the RT-PCR reads. The profile covers 5,500 to 6,500 delta-chain clones, with 1.5% to 2% appearing a single time and approximately 20% taken by the ten largest. The specimen sequenced was gamma-delta T cells. Every receptor here comes from a human donor. It is not recorded whose cells these are; they may come from a transplant donor.

A few counts support this clone. The protein held in TCRdb is that of a much larger clone and does not match this DNA's translation at residue 7, likely because of a read error; the protein shown is translated from the DNA. The chain joins TRDV2 to TRDJ1, with D perhaps TRDD3 (6 bases). Trimming removed 3 bases from V and 5 bases from J, with 27 bases in between. The CDR3 runs to 18 residues. Germline V lookup: CDR1 GEAIGNYY, CDR2 EKD. The CDR3 nucleotides are TGTGCCTGTGACCAACTGAGGGACCGAAACATGGGGGGGGATAAACTCATCTTT. Protein sequence: CACDQLRDRNMGGDKLIF.

This clone is labeled medium-sized. The same CDR3 is also encoded by other DNA sequences in this sample. This chain links TRDV2 with TRDJ1; TRDD3 is a possible D gene (6 bases). CDR1 is GEAIGNYY, CDR2 EKD, per germline. The CDR3 sequence is 15 residues long. The germline V and J ends were trimmed by 3 bases and 0 bases, with 13 bases remaining between them. The CDR3: CACDQVGGDTDKLIF. The CDR3 coding sequence is TGTGCCTGTGACCAGGTGGGGGGCGACACCGATAAACTCATCTTT.

In its sample, this clone is medium-sized. The chain has TRDV2 and TRDJ1; 12 nucleotides match TRDD3. The CDR3 runs to 21 residues. CDR1 and CDR2 (germline): GEAIGNYY, EKD. Trimming cost V 0 bases and J 1 base; bases outside gene matches: 17. Here the CDR3 reads CACDTLLGDTRKAKVTDKLIF. DNA for the CDR3: TGTGCCTGTGACACCCTACTGGGGGATACCCGGAAAGCGAAGGTCACCGATAAACTCATCTTT.

With regard to this clone: The translation of this DNA and the TCRdb protein of a much larger clone differ at residue 8, probably owing to a read error; the protein shown here is translated from the DNA. The rearrangement joins TRDV2 to TRDJ1; D is perhaps TRDD1 or TRDD3 (5 bases each). V lost 3 bases and J lost 2, with 21 bases in between. This CDR3 spans 17 amino acids. Looked up from germline, CDR1 is GEAIGNYY and CDR2 is EKD. The CDR3 sequence is CACDPLLEDSQTDKLIF. The CDR3 DNA reads TGTGCCTGTGACCCCTTACTGGAGGATAGTCAGACCGATAAACTCATCTTT.

This clone has only a few counts. V gene TRDV2 combines with J gene TRDJ1; 10 bases agree with TRDD3. This CDR3 region has 16 residues. CDR1 is GEAIGNYY, CDR2 EKD, per germline. The trim removed 6 bases at V and 2 bases at J, leaving 11 bases unmatched. CDR3 coding DNA: TGTGCCTGTTCCGGACTGGGGGATCCACCGACCGATAAACTCATCTTT. Its protein is CACSGLGDPPTDKLIF.

As concerns this clone: TCRdb pairs this DNA with a much larger clone's protein that differs at residue 9, likely a read error; the protein shown was translated from the DNA. The same CDR3 can be traced to other DNA sequences in this sample. This chain links TRDV2 with TRDJ1; 10 bases agree with TRDD3. This CDR3 is 20 amino acids long. J was trimmed by 0 bases and V by 0 bases; bases with no gene match: 15. The germline CDR1 and CDR2 sequences are GEAIGNYY and EKD. The CDR3 region is CACDTVQGLPTGGYTDKLIF. The CDR3 nucleotides are TGTGCCTGTGACACCGTACAGGGGTTACCTACTGGGGGATACACCGATAAACTCATCTTT.

About this clone: The TCRdb protein comes from a much larger clone and disagrees with this DNA's translation at residues 10 and 15, likely due to a read error; the protein given here is derived from the DNA. The V call is TRDV2, the J call TRDJ1; 10 nucleotides line up with TRDD3. CDR1 and CDR2 (germline): GEAIGNYY, EKD. CDR3 length: 19 amino acids. The CDR3 DNA is TGTGCCTGTGACGCTGTACTGGGGGATGCGCTATCCAACACCTATAAACTCATCTTT. It translates to CACDAVLGDALSNTYKLIF.

Comment on this clone: A far larger clone is off by one base, so a read error is likely. The sample contains more than one DNA sequence encoding this CDR3. The chain recombines TRDV2 with TRDJ1; 12 nucleotides agree with TRDD3. Germline CDR1 and CDR2: GEAIGNYY and EKD. This CDR3 is 20 amino acids long. CDR3: CACDTLGGSGGYEYTDKLIF. The CDR3 nucleotides read TGCGCCTGTGACACCCTTGGAGGCTCTGGGGGATACGAGTACACCGATAAACTCATCTTT.